This is a list of T cell receptor beta chains from one sample in a study of regulatory and conventional T cells in RAG deficiency. Clones were read by immunoSEQ multiplex PCR, and TCRdb kept only the in-frame ones, dropping some. The sample holds tens of thousands of clones, just under 90% seen once. These data were also filed under a second study, of regulatory T cells.

The sequenced sample was CD4+ effector T cells sorted from blood. The origin of the receptors is a human donor in good health. Both conserved end residues are part of each CDR3. A D gene is named only where the DNA matches it firmly. Some rows mark clone size as missing; the rest say once, few, many or name a class of expanded clone.

J	V	size	D	CDR3	DNA
TRBJ1-3	TRBV27	once	-	CATGRDRSGNTIYF	TGTGCCACCGGACGGGACCGCTCTGGAAACACCATATATTTT
TRBJ1-1	TRBV29-1	-	-	CSVEAPPNTEAFF	TGCAGCGTTGAAGCCCCGCCGAACACTGAAGCTTTCTTT
TRBJ1-2	TRBV19	-	-	CASSVAQVPIKRYGYTF	TGTGCCAGTAGTGTCGCACAAGTCCCAATCAAGAGATATGGCTACACCTTC
TRBJ2-1	TRBV18	-	-	CASSPPNTYNEQFF	TGTGCCAGCTCACCACCGAACACCTACAATGAGCAGTTCTTC
TRBJ2-1	TRBV9	-	-	CASSVVGTRLVSEQFF	TGTGCCAGCAGCGTAGTAGGGACCCGACTGGTTAGTGAGCAGTTCTTC
TRBJ2-4	TRBV9	-	-	CASSIGHLGAKNIQYF	TGTGCCAGCAGTATCGGACACCTAGGAGCCAAAAACATTCAGTACTTC
TRBJ2-2	TRBV2	-	TRBD1	CASSERSWGQGSGELFF	TGTGCCAGCAGTGAAAGGTCGTGGGGACAGGGCTCCGGGGAGCTGTTTTTT
TRBJ1-4	TRBV28	-	TRBD1	CASSLGQGGATNEKLFF	TGTGCCAGCAGTCTCGGACAGGGCGGGGCAACTAATGAAAAACTGTTTTTT
TRBJ2-7	TRBV18	-	-	CASSQSGDNYEQYF	TGTGCCAGCTCACAAAGCGGGGACAACTACGAGCAGTACTTC
TRBJ2-1	TRBV11-3	-	TRBD2	CASSGQTSGGYNEQFF	TGTGCCAGCAGCGGACAGACTAGCGGGGGTTACAATGAGCAGTTCTTC
TRBJ2-1	TRBV4-1	-	-	CASSQAYGGDEQFF	TGCGCCAGCAGCCAAGCGTACGGGGGAGATGAGCAGTTCTTC
TRBJ2-1	TRBV5-1	-	TRBD1	CASSLDRTGGSYSYNEQFF	TGCGCCAGCAGCTTGGATCGGACAGGGGGCTCCTACTCCTACAATGAGCAGTTCTTC
TRBJ1-1	TRBV6-1	few	-	CASSESYRNPTEAFF	TGTGCCAGCAGTGAATCGTATCGGAACCCCACTGAAGCTTTCTTT